This record concerns one T cell receptor beta chain sequence. The table came from immunoSEQ multiplex PCR; TCRdb's copy has only in-frame clones and leaves some out. The table has some 48,000 clones, less than 85% seen once; the top ten hold 2.5%. This sample was taken from a study of blood T cell repertoires in COVID-19. The overall study: Whether acute or convalescent, the COVID-19 samples came from the United States, Italy and Spain.

The receptor comes from a man aged 45-65 years with acute or convalescent COVID-19. Input material: peripheral blood.

The CDR3 here is CASSFDRGLSEAFF. The CDR3 DNA reads TGTGCCAGCAGTTTTGACAGGGGCCTTTCCGAAGCTTTCTTT. V gene TRBV28 combines with J gene TRBJ1-1; the match to TRBD1 covers 8 bases. The CDR3 covers 14 residues. Germline lookup yields CDR1 MDHEN and CDR2 SYDVKM. With V trimmed by 3 bases and J by 8 bases, 8 bases remained unmatched.